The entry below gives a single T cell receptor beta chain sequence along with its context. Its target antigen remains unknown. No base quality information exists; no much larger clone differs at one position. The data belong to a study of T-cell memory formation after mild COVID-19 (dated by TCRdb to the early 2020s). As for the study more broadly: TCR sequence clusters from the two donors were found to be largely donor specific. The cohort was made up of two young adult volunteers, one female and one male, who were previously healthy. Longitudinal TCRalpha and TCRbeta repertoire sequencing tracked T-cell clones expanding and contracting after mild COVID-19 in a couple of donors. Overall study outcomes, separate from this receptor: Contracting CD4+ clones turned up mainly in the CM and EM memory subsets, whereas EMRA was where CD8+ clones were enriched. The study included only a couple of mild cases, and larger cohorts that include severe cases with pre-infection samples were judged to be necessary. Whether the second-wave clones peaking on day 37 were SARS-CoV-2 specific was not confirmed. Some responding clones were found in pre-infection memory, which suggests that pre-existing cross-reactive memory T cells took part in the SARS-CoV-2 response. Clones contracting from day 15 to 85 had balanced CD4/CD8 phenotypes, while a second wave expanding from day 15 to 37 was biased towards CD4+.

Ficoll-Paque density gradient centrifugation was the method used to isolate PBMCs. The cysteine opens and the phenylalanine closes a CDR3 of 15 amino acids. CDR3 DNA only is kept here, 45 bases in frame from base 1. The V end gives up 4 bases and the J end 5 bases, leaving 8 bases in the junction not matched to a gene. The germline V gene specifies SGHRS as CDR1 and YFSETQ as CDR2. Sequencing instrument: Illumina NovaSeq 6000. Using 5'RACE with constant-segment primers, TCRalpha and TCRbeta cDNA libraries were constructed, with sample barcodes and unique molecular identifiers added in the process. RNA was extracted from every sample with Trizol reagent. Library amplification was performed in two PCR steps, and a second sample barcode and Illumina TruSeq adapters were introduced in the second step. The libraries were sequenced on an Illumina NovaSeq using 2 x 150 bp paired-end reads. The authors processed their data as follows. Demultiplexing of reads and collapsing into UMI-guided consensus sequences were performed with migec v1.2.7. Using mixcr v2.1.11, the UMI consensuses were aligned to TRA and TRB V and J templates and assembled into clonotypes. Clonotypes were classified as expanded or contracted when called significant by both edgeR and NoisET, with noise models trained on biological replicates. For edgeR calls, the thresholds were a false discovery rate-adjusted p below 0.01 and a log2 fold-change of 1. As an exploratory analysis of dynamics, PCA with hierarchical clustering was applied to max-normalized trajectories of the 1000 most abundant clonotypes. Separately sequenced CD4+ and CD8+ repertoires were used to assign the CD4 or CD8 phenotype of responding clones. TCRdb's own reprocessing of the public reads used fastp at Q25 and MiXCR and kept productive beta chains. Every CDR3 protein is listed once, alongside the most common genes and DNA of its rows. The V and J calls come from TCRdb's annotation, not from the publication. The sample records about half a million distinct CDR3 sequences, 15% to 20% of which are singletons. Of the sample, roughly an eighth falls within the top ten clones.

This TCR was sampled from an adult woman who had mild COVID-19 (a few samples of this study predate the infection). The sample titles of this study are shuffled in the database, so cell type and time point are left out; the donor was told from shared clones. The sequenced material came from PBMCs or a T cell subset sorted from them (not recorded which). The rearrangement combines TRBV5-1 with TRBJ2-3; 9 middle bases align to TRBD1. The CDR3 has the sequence CASSDGTGQGDTQYF. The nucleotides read TGCGCCAGCAGCGACGGGACAGGGCAGGGAGATACGCAGTATTTT. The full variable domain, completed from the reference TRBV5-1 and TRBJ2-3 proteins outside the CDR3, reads KAGVTQTPRYLIKTRGQQVTLSCSPISGHRSVSWYQQTPGQGLQFLFEYFSETQRNKGNFPGRFSGRQFSNSRSEMNVSTLELGDSALYLCASSDGTGQGDTQYFGPGTRLTVL.